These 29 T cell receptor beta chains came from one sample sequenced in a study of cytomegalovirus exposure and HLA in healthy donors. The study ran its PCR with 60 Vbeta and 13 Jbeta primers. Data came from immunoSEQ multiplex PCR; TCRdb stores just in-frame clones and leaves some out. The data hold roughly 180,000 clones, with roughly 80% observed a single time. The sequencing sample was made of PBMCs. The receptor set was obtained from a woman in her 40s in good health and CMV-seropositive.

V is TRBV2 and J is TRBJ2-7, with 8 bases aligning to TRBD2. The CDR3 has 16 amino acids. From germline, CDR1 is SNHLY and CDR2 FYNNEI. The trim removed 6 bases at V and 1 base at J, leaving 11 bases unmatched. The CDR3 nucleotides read TGTGCCAGCAGCGATGACCTACTAGCGGAGTCCTACGAGCAGTACTTC. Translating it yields CASSDDLLAESYEQYF.

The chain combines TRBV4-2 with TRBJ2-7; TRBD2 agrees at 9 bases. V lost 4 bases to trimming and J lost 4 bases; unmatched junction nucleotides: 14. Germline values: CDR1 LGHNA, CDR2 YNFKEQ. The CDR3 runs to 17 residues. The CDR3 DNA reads TGTGCCAGCAGCCCGGCGTCCGGGACTAGCCTCCCGTACGAGCAGTACTTC. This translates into CASSPASGTSLPYEQYF.

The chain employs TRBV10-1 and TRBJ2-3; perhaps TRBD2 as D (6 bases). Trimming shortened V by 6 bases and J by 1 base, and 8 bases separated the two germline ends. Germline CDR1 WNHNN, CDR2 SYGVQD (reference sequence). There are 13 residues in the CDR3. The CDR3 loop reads CASRASGTDTQYF. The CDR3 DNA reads TGCGCCAGCAGGGCTAGCGGCACAGATACGCAGTATTTT.

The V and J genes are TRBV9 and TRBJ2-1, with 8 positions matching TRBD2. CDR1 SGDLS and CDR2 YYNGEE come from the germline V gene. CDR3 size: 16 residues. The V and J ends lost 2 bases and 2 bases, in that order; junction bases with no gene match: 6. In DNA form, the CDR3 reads TGTGCCAGCAGCGTCGGAGCGGGAGTTGCCTACAATGAGCAGTTCTTC. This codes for CASSVGAGVAYNEQFF.

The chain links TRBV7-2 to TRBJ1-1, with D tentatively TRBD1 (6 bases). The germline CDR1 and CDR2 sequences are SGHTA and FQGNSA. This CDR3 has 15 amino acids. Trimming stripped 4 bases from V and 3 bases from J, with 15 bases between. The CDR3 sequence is CASSSAGQLYTEAFF. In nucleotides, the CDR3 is TGTGCCAGCAGCTCAGCGGGACAACTTTACACTGAAGCTTTCTTT.

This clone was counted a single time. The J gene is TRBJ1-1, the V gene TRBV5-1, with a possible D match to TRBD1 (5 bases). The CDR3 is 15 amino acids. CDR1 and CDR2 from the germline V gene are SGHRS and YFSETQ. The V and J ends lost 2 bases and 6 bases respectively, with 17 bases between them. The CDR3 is CASSLSTVSSSEAFF. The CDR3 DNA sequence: TGCGCCAGCAGCTTATCGACAGTATCTTCCTCTGAAGCTTTCTTT.

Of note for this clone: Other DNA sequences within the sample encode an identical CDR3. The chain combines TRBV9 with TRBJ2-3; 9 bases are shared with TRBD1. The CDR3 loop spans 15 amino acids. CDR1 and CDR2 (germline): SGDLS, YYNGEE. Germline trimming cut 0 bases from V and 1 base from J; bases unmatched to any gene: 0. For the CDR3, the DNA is TGTGCCAGCAGCGTAGGACAGGGGGGCACAGATACGCAGTATTTT. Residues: CASSVGQGGTDTQYF.

The DNA for the CDR3 is TGTGCCAGCAGGGGACACCCGAACACTGAAGCTTTCTTT. Translating it yields CASRGHPNTEAFF. J is TRBJ1-1 and V is TRBV28, with TRBD1 as a possible D gene (6 bases). Looked up from germline, CDR1 is MDHEN and CDR2 is SYDVKM. Trimming cost V 6 bases and J 1 base, with 9 bases left between them. This CDR3 is built from 13 residues.

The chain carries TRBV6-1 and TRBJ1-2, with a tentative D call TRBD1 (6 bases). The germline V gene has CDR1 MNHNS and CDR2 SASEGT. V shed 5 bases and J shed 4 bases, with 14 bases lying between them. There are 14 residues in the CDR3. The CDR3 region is CASSPRGGIYGYTF. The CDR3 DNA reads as TGTGCCAGCAGTCCAAGAGGGGGAATCTATGGCTACACCTTC.

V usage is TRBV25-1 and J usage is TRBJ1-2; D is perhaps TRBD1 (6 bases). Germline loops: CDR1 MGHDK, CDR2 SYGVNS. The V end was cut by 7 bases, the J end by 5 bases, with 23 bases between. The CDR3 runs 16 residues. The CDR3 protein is CASNPGTGPLSYGYTF. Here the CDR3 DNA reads TGTGCCAGCAACCCGGGCACAGGGCCCCTTTCTTATGGCTACACCTTC.

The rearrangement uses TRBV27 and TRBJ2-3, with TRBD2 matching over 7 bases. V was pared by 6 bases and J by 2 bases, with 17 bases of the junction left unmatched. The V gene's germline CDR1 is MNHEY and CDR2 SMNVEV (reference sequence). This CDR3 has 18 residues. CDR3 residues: CASRSPRAGTNLTDTQYF. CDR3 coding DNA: TGTGCCAGCAGATCTCCCCGGGCCGGGACTAACCTCACAGATACGCAGTATTTT.

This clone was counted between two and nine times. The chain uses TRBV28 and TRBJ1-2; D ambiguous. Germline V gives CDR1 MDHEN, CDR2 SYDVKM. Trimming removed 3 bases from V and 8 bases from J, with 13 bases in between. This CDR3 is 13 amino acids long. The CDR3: CASSFSAGKGYTF. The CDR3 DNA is TGTGCCAGCAGTTTCTCGGCGGGAAAAGGCTACACCTTC.

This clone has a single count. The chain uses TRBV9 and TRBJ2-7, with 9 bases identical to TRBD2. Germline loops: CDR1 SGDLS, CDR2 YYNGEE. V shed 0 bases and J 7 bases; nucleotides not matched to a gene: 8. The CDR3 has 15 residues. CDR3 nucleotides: TGTGCCAGCAGCGTAGGTCTAGCGGGGAGAGTAGAGCAGTACTTC. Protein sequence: CASSVGLAGRVEQYF. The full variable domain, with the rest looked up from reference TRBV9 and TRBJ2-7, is DSGVTQTPKHLITATGQRVTLRCSPRSGDLSVYWYQQSLDQGLQFLIQYYNGEERAKGNILERFSAQQFPDLHSELNLSSLELGDSALYFCASSVGLAGRVEQYFGPGTRLTVT.

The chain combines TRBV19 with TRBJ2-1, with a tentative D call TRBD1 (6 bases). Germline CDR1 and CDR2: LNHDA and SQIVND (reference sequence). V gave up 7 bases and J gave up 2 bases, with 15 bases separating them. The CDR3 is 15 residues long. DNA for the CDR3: TGTGCCAGTAACCGGGACACCGAGCCCTACAATGAGCAGTTCTTC. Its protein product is CASNRDTEPYNEQFF.

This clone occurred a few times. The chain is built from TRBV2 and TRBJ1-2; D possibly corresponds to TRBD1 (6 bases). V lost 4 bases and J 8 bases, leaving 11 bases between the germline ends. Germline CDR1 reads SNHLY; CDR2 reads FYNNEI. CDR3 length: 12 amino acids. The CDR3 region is CASSGQEEGYTF. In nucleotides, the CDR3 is TGTGCCAGCAGTGGACAGGAAGAGGGCTACACCTTC.

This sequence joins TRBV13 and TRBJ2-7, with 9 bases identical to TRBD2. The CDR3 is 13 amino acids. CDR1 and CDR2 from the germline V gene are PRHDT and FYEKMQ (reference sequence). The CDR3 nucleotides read TGTGCTACGGGGCTAGCGGGACGGTACGAGCAGTACTTC. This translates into CATGLAGRYEQYF.

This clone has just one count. As DNA, the CDR3 is TGCAGTGCTAGACAAACCTACGAGCAGTACTTC. It is translated as CSARQTYEQYF. V usage is TRBV20-1 and J usage is TRBJ2-7; no reliable D call. This CDR3 is 11 amino acids long. Germline CDR1 is DFQATT and CDR2 is SNEGSKA (reference sequence). V dropped 2 bases and J dropped 2 bases, with 4 bases sitting between them.

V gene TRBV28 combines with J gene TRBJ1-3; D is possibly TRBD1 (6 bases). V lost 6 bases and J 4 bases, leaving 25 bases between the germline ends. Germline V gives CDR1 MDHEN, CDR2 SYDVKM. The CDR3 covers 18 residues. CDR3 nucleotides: TGTGCCAGCAGCTCAGGTACAGGGATGATTGGGGAAGGAAACACCATATATTTT. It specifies CASSSGTGMIGEGNTIYF.

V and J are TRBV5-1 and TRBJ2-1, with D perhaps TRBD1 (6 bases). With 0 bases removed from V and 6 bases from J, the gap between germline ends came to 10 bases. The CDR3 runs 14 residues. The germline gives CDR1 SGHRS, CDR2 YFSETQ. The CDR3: CASSLDLGANEQFF. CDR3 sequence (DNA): TGCGCCAGCAGCTTGGATTTGGGGGCCAATGAGCAGTTCTTC.

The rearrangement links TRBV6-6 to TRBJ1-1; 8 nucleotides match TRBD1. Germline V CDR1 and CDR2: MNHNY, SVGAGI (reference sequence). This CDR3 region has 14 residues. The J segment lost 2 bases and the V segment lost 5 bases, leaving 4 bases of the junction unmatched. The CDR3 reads CASSKDRANTEAFF. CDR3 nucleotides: TGTGCCAGCAGTAAGGACAGGGCAAACACTGAAGCTTTCTTT.

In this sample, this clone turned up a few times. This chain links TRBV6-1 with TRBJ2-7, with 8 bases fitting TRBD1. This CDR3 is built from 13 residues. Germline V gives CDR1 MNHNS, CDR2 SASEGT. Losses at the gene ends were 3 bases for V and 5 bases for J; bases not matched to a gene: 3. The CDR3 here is CASSETGVHEQYF. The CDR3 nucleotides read TGTGCCAGCAGTGAGACAGGGGTCCACGAGCAGTACTTC.

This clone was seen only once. CDR3 in amino acids: CASKDRGQAGELFF. Written as DNA, the CDR3 is TGTGCCAGTAAAGACAGGGGGCAAGCCGGGGAGCTGTTTTTT. The chain couples TRBV19 to TRBJ2-2; 10 nucleotides align to TRBD1. The V and J ends lost 7 bases and 6 bases, in that order; junction bases with no gene match: 5. Germline V gives CDR1 LNHDA, CDR2 SQIVND (reference sequence). The CDR3 is 14 residues long.

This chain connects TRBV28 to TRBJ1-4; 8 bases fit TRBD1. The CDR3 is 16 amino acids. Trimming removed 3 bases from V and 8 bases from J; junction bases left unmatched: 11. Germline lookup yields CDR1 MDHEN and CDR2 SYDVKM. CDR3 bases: TGTGCCAGCAGTTTCTCCCCAGGGGGCGTCGGAGAAAAACTGTTTTTT. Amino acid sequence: CASSFSPGGVGEKLFF.

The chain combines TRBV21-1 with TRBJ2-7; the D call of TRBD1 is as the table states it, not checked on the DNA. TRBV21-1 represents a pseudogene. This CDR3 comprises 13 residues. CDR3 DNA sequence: TGTGCCAGCAGGGACAGGGGTGACTACGAGCAGTACTTC. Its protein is CASRDRGDYEQYF.

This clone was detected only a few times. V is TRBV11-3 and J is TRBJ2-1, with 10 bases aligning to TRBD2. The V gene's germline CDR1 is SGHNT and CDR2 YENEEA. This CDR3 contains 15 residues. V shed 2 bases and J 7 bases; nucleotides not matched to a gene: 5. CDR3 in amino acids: CASSLRAGGGNEQFF. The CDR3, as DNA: TGTGCCAGCAGCTTAAGAGCGGGAGGGGGGAATGAGCAGTTCTTC.

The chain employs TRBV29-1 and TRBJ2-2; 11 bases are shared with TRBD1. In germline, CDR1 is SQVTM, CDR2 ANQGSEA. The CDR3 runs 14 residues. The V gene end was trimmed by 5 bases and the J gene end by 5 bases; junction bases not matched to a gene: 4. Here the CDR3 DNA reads TGCAGCGTTTCCGGGACAGGGGGTACCGGGGAGCTGTTTTTT. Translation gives CSVSGTGGTGELFF.

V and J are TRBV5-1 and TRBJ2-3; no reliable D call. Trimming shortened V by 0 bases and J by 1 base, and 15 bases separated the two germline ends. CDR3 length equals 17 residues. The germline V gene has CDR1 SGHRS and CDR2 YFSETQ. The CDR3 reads CASSLAGSSSGTDTQYF. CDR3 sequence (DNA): TGCGCCAGCAGCTTGGCCGGTAGTAGCTCTGGCACAGATACGCAGTATTTT. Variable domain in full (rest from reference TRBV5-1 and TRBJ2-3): KAGVTQTPRYLIKTRGQQVTLSCSPISGHRSVSWYQQTPGQGLQFLFEYFSETQRNKGNFPGRFSGRQFSNSRSEMNVSTLELGDSALYLCASSLAGSSSGTDTQYFGPGTRLTVL.

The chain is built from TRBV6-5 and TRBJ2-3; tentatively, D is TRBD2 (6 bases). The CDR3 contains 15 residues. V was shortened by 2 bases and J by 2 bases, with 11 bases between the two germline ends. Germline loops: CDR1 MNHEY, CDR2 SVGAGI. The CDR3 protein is CASSYLGLYTDTQYF. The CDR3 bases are TGTGCCAGCAGTTACCTTGGACTATACACAGATACGCAGTATTTT.

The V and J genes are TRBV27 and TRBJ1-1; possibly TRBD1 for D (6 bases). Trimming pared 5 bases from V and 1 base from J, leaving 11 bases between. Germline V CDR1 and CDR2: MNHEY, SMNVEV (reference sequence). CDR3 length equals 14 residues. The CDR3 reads CASSQRGGNTEAFF. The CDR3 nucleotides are TGTGCCAGCAGTCAAAGGGGGGGGAACACTGAAGCTTTCTTT.